This is a list of T cell receptor beta chains from one sample in a study of low-dose radiotherapy and immunotherapy resistance in tumors. One entry per CDR3 protein, called by TCRdb with MiXCR from the reads. The table has under 95,000 distinct CDR3 sequences, about a sixth seen once. Here the sequenced sample was PBMCs, taken after low-dose radiotherapy plus immunotherapy. The receptors were sampled from a male donor with prostate cancer. Both conserved end residues are part of each CDR3. D genes are given only for firm matches. Clone sizes are given selectively: once, few, many, or a class where the clone is expanded.

TRBV7-2	TRBJ1-1	TRBD1	many	14	TGTGCCAGCAGCCGGGACAGAATGTACACTGAAGCTTTCTTT	CASSRDRMYTEAFF
TRBV5-6	TRBJ1-4	-	many	14	TGTGCCAGCAGCTTGGTGGGCGCTGAGGAAAAACTGTTTTTT	CASSLVGAEEKLFF
TRBV7-2	TRBJ2-2	TRBD2	many	17	TGTGCCAGCAGCCCCGGTAGGACTAGCACCCGAACCGGGGAGCTGTTTTTT	CASSPGRTSTRTGELFF
TRBV13	TRBJ2-1	TRBD2	many	24	TGTGCCAGCACCAACTCCCACAATATGGGTCTGGCTAGCGGGATGTACCCAACTTACAATGAGCAGTTCTTC	CASTNSHNMGLASGMYPTYNEQFF
TRBV7-2	TRBJ2-2	-	many	14	TGTGCCAGCAGCTTCGTTTCAAACACCGGGGAGCTGTTTTTT	CASSFVSNTGELFF
TRBV4-2	TRBJ2-1	TRBD2	many	17	TGTGCCAGCAGCCAAGATCTGAGCGGGACCACCTACAATGAGCAGTTCTTC	CASSQDLSGTTYNEQFF
TRBV20-1	TRBJ2-7	-	many	13	TGCAGTGCTAGAGGACAGGTTATTTACGAGCAGTACTTC	CSARGQVIYEQYF
TRBV28	TRBJ2-7	-	medium-sized	11	TGTGCCAGCAGCCGGTCCCACGAGCAGTACTTC	CASSRSHEQYF
TRBV20-1	TRBJ1-5	-	many	17	TGCAGTGCTAGAGGTCTCGGGGAGGCTAGTAGCAATCAGCCCCAGCATTTT	CSARGLGEASSNQPQHF
TRBV7-2	TRBJ1-1	-	-	13	TGTGCCAGCAGTACATTCCGGGGCACTGAAGCTTTCTTT	CASSTFRGTEAFF
TRBV6-2/TRBV6-3	TRBJ1-5	-	many	12	TGTGCCACCAGAGAAGGGAGTCAGCCCCAGCATTTT	CATREGSQPQHF
TRBV24-1	TRBJ2-5	-	many	14	TGTGCCACCAGTGATCCCCGGGGCCGGGAGACCCAGTACTTC	CATSDPRGRETQYF
TRBV5-1	TRBJ2-1	TRBD2	many	15	TGCGCCAGCAGCTTGGTTGGACTAGAAGGGAGGGAGCAGTTCTTC	CASSLVGLEGREQFF
TRBV2	TRBJ2-1	TRBD1	many	15	TGTGCCAGCAGTGCAGCGACAGGGTCCTACAATGAGCAGTTCTTC	CASSAATGSYNEQFF
TRBV5-1	TRBJ1-1	-	-	14	TGCGCCAGCAGCTTGCCGGCCCCGAACACTGAAGCTTTCTTT	CASSLPAPNTEAFF
TRBV18	TRBJ2-1	TRBD2	many	18	TGTGCCAGCTCACCAGGACTAGCGGGACATCCTCGGTCCGATGAGCAGTTCTTC	CASSPGLAGHPRSDEQFF
TRBV28	TRBJ2-1	TRBD2	many	15	TGTGCCAGCAGTTTCGCTCTAGCGGGAGACCATGAGCAGTTCTTC	CASSFALAGDHEQFF
TRBV7-2	TRBJ2-1	-	many	16	TGTGCCAGCAGCCCCCAAGGGGCTACCACCTACAATGAGCAGTTCTTC	CASSPQGATTYNEQFF
TRBV19	TRBJ1-1	TRBD1	many	13	TGTGCCAGTTATGACAGGGGAAGCACTGAAGCTTTCTTT	CASYDRGSTEAFF
TRBV28	TRBJ2-7	-	many	13	TGTGCCAGCGAAACTAGCACGGGCTACGAGCAGTACTTC	CASETSTGYEQYF
TRBV4-1	TRBJ2-5	-	many	15	TGCGCCAGCAGCCAAGTGACTGGCTTACGCGAGACCCAGTACTTC	CASSQVTGLRETQYF
TRBV7-2	TRBJ2-1	-	many	14	TGTGCCAGCAGCCGTAGCGGTTCCTACAATGAGCAGTTCTTC	CASSRSGSYNEQFF
TRBV6-2/TRBV6-3	TRBJ2-5	TRBD2	many	17	TGTGCCAGCAGTGAACTCGGGACTAGCGGGAGTGAGGAGACCCAGTACTTC	CASSELGTSGSEETQYF
TRBV6-2/TRBV6-3	TRBJ1-2	-	-	13	TGTGCCAGCACTAACAGGGATATCGGTGGCTACACCTTC	CASTNRDIGGYTF
TRBV28	TRBJ2-3	TRBD1	many	12	TGTGCCAGCAGTTTATTGACAGGGTTGCAGTATTTT	CASSLLTGLQYF
TRBV20-1	TRBJ2-7	TRBD2	many	13	TGCAGTGCTAGCGGGAGGGCCTTGGACGAGCAGTACTTC	CSASGRALDEQYF
TRBV10-3	TRBJ2-5	-	many	16	TGTGCCATCAGTGAGTCCGCTTCCTCCGGCGTAGAGACCCAGTACTTC	CAISESASSGVETQYF
TRBV6-6	TRBJ2-7	-	many	15	TGTGCCAGCAGTTACTCGCAGGGGCGGACGGGCGAGCAGTACTTC	CASSYSQGRTGEQYF
TRBV20-1	TRBJ2-1	TRBD2	many	17	TGCAGTGCTAGTGACAGCGGGAGTAACGGAATCCACAATGAGCAGTTCTTC	CSASDSGSNGIHNEQFF
TRBV28	TRBJ2-5	-	many	14	TGTGCCAGCAGTCCTTGGGGTGGCGATGAGACCCAGTACTTC	CASSPWGGDETQYF
TRBV10-3	TRBJ2-5	TRBD1	-	13	TGTGCCACGAGGACAGGGGGCGGGGAGACCCAGTACTTC	CATRTGGGETQYF
TRBV5-4	TRBJ2-2	TRBD2	many	14	TGTGCCAGCAACCTAGCGGGACCCACCGGGGAGCTGTTTTTT	CASNLAGPTGELFF
TRBV20-1	TRBJ2-7	TRBD1	many	12	TGCAGTGCTAGTGGGACAGCCTACGAGCAGTACTTC	CSASGTAYEQYF
TRBV5-6	TRBJ2-1	TRBD2	many	16	TGTGCCAGCAGACTAGCGGGAGGGTTTAGGCCAAATGAGCAGTTCTTC	CASRLAGGFRPNEQFF
TRBV7-9	TRBJ1-1	-	many	11	TGTGCCAGCAGCTTATCAGGGGACGCTTTCTTT	CASSLSGDAFF
TRBV6-6	TRBJ2-6	TRBD1	many	16	TGTGCCACCCTCTCCCAGGGGGTCGCTGGGGCCAACGTCCTGACTTTC	CATLSQGVAGANVLTF
TRBV4-3	TRBJ2-3	-	many	15	TGCGCCAGCAGCCAAGACTGGCGTAGCACAGATACGCAGTATTTT	CASSQDWRSTDTQYF
TRBV27	TRBJ1-5	TRBD1	many	16	TGTGCCAGCAGTCCCGACAGGGCTTATAGCAATCAGCCCCAGCATTTT	CASSPDRAYSNQPQHF
TRBV7-2	TRBJ2-7	-	-	14	TGTGCCAGCAGCTTAAAGGCGGGTTCCTACGAGCAGTACTTC	CASSLKAGSYEQYF
TRBV19	TRBJ2-7	-	many	14	TGTGCCAGTCAAACAGAACCAGGGTCCTACGAGCAGTACTTC	CASQTEPGSYEQYF
TRBV28	TRBJ2-6	-	many	17	TGTGCCAGCAGTTTTGCCGGCCGTTACTCTGGGGCCAACGTCCTGACTTTC	CASSFAGRYSGANVLTF
TRBV28	TRBJ1-2	-	many	14	TGTGCCAGCGGTCTCTCGTTGCATTCCTATGGCTACACCTTC	CASGLSLHSYGYTF
TRBV27	TRBJ2-2	-	-	15	-	CASSPAAPTGELFFF
TRBV9	TRBJ1-1	-	-	17	TGTGCCAGCAGCGTAGGGCTGGGGGGTACCGGGAACACTGAAGCTTTCTTT	CASSVGLGGTGNTEAFF
TRBV10-3	TRBJ2-5	-	-	13	TGTGCCATCAGTGCCAGCGGAGACGAGACCCAGTACTTC	CAISASGDETQYF
TRBV7-2	TRBJ1-6	-	many	13	TGTGCCAGCAGCTTAGATGGGTGGTCACCCCTCCACTTT	CASSLDGWSPLHF
TRBV7-2	TRBJ2-5	-	-	15	TGTGCCAGCAGCTTAGAGGCCGGCCGGCAAGAGACCCAGTACTTC	CASSLEAGRQETQYF
TRBV9	TRBJ2-3	-	many	15	TGTGCCAGCAGCCCGGCGTCGGCTGGGACAGATACGCAGTATTTT	CASSPASAGTDTQYF
TRBV7-9	TRBJ2-3	TRBD2	many	15	TGTGCCAGCAGCTTAGGTAGCGGGAGGGCCAATACGCAGTATTTT	CASSLGSGRANTQYF
TRBV29-1	TRBJ2-2	-	-	20	-	CSVEGAQGPFHRGAVFFFFF
TRBV28	TRBJ2-2	TRBD1	-	14	TGTGCCAGCAGGGGGACAGGAAACACCGGGGAGCTGTTTTTT	CASRGTGNTGELFF
TRBV10-3	TRBJ2-3	TRBD2	many	14	TGTGCCATCAGGCTAGCGGTAGGCACAGATACGCAGTATTTT	CAIRLAVGTDTQYF
TRBV20-1	TRBJ2-3	TRBD1	many	15	TGCAGTGCTAGAGAATGGGACAGGAGCACAGATACGCAGTATTTT	CSAREWDRSTDTQYF
TRBV30	TRBJ1-1	-	many	12	TGTGCCTGGATGAATTCGGGCACTGAAGCTTTCTTT	CAWMNSGTEAFF